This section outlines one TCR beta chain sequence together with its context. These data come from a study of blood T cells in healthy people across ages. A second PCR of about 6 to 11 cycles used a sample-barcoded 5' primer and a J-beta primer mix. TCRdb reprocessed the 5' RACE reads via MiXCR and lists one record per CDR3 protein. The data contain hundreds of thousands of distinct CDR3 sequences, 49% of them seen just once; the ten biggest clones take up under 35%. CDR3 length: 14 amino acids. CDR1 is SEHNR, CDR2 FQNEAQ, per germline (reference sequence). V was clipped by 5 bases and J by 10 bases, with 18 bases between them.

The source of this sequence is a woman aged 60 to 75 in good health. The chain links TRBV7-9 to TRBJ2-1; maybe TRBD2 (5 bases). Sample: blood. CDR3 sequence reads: CASSRLATAREQFF. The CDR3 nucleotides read TGTGCCAGCAGCCGTCTAGCAACGGCACGGGAGCAGTTCTTC.